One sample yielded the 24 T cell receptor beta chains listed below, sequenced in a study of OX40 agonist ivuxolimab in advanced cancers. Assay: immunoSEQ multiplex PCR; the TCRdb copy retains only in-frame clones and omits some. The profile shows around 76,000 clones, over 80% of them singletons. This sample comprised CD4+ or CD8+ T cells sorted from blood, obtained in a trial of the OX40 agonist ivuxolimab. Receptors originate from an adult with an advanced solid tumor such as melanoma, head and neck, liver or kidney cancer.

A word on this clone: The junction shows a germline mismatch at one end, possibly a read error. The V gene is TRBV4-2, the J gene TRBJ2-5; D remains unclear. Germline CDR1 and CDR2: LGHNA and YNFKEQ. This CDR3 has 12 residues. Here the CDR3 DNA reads TGTGCCAGCAGCCAAGCTAAAGAGGCCCAGTACTTC. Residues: CASSQAKEAQYF.

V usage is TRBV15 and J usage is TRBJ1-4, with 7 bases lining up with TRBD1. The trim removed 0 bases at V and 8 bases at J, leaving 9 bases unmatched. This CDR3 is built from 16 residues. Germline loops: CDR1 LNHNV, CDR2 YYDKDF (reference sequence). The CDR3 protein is CATSRDRTGAVEKLFF. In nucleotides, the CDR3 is TGTGCCACCAGCAGAGACCGGACAGGAGCGGTCGAAAAACTGTTTTTT.

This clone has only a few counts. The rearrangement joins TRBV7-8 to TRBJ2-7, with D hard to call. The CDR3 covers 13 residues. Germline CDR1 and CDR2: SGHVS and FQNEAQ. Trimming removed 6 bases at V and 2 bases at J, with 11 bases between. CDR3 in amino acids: CASSHVTAYEQYV. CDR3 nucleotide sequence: TGTGCCAGCAGTCACGTCACAGCCTACGAGCAGTACGTC.

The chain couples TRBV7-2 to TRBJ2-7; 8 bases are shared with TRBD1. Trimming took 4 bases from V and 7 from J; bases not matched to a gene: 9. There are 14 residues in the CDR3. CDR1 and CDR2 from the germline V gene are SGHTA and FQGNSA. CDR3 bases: TGTGCCAGCAGCTCCTGGACAGGGCTGGAAGAGCAGTACTTC. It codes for CASSSWTGLEEQYF. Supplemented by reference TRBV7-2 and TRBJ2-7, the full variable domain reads GAGVSQSPSNKVTEKGKDVELRCDPISGHTALYWYRQSLGQGLEFLIYFQGNSAPDKSGLPSDRFSAERTGGSVSTLTIQRTQQEDSAVYLCASSSWTGLEEQYFGPGTRLTVT.

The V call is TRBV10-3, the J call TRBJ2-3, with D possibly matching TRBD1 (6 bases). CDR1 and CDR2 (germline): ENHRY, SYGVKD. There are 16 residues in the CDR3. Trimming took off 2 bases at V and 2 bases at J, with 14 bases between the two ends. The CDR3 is CAISEPGQGPTDTQYF. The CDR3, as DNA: TGTGCCATCAGTGAGCCGGGTCAGGGGCCCACAGATACGCAGTATTTT.

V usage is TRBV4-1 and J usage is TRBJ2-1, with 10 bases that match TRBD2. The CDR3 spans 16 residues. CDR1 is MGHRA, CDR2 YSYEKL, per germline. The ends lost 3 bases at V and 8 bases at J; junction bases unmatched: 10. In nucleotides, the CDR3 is TGCGCCAGCAGCCACGCGAGCGGGAGGGCCGATCATGAGCAGTTCTTC. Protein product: CASSHASGRADHEQFF.

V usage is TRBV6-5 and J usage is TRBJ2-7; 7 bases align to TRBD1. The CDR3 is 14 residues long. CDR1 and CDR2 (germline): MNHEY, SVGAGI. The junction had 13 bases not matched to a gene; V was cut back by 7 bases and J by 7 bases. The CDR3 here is CASTQTGARSEQYF. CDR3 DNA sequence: TGTGCCAGCACCCAAACAGGGGCCCGGAGTGAGCAGTACTTC.

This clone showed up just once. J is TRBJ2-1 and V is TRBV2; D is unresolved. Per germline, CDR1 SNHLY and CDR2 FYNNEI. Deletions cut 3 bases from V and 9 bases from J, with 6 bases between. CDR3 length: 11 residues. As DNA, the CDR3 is TGTGCCAGCAGTGAGGGGTCTGAGCAGTTCTTC. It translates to CASSEGSEQFF.

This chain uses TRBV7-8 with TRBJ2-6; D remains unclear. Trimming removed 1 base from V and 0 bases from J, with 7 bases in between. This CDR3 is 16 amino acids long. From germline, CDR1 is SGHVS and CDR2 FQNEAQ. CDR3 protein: CASSLVISSGANVLTF. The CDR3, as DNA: TGTGCCAGCAGCTTAGTCATCAGCTCTGGGGCCAACGTCCTGACTTTC.

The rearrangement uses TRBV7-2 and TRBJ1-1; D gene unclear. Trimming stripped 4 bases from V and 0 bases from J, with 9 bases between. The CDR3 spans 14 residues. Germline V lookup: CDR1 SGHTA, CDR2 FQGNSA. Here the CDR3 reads CASSSYGVNTEAFF. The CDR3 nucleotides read TGTGCCAGCAGCTCTTACGGGGTGAACACTGAAGCTTTCTTT.

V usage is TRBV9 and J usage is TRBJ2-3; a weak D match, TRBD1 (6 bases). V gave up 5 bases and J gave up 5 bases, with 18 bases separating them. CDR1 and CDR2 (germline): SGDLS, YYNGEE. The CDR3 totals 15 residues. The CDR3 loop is CASSAGTQGGDTQYF. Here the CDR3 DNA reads TGTGCCAGCAGTGCCGGGACCCAAGGGGGAGATACGCAGTATTTT.

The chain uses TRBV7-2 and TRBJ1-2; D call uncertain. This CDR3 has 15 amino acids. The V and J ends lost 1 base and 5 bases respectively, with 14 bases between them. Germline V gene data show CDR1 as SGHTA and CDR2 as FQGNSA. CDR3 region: CASSLGGRVPYGYTF. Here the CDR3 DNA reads TGTGCCAGCAGCTTAGGGGGTCGGGTCCCGTATGGCTACACCTTC.

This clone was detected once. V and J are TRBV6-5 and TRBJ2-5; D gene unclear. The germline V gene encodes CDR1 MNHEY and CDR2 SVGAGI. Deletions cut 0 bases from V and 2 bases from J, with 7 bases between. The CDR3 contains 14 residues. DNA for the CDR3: TGTGCCAGCAGTTACTCGAGGCGGCAAGAGACCCAGTACTTC. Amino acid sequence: CASSYSRRQETQYF.

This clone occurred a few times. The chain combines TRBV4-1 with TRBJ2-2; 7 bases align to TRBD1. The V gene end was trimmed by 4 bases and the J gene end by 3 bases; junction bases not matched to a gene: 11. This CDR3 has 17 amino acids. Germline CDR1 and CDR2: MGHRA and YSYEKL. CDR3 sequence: CASSLAVGQDYTGELFF. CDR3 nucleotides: TGCGCCAGCAGCCTGGCCGTTGGACAGGACTACACCGGGGAGCTGTTTTTT.

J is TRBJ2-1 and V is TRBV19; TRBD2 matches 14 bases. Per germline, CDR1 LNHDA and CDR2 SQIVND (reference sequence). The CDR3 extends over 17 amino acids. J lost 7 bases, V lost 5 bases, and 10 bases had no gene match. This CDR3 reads CASSSFPGLAGVNEQFF. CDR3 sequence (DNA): TGTGCCAGTAGTTCCTTCCCGGGACTAGCGGGAGTTAATGAGCAGTTCTTC.

CDR3 nucleotides: TGTGCCAGCAGTTTAAGAGGGGTTAGCAATCAGCCCCAGCATTTT. It encodes CASSLRGVSNQPQHF. V gene TRBV27 combines with J gene TRBJ1-5, with a tentative D call TRBD1 (5 bases). V dropped 2 bases and J dropped 0 bases, with 8 bases sitting between them. Germline V gene data show CDR1 as MNHEY and CDR2 as SMNVEV (reference sequence). The CDR3 length is 15 residues.

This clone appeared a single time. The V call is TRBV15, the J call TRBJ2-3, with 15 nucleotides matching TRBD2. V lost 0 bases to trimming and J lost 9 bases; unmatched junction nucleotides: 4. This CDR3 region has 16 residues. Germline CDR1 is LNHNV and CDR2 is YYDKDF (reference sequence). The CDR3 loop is CATSRERTSGRGTQYF. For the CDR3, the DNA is TGTGCCACCAGCAGAGAAAGGACTAGCGGGAGGGGCACGCAGTATTTT.

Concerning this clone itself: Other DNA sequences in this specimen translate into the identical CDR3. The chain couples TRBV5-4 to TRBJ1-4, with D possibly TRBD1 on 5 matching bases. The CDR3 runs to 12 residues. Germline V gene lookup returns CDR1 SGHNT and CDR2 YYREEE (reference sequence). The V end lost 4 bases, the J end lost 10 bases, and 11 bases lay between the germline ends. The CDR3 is CASSPRRGKLFF. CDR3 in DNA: TGTGCCAGCAGCCCCCGGAGGGGAAAACTGTTTTTT. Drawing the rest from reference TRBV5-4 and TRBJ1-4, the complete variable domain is ETGVTQSPTHLIKTRGQQVTLRCSSQSGHNTVSWYQQALGQGPQFIFQYYREEENGRGNFPPRFSGLQFPNYSSELNVNALELDDSALYLCASSPRRGKLFFGSGTQLSVL.

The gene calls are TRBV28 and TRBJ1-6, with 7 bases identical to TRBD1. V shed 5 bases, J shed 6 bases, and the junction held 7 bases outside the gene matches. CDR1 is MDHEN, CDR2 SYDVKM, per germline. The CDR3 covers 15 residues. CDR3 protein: CASSPGAGGNSPLHF. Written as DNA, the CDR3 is TGTGCCAGCAGTCCGGGGGCAGGGGGTAATTCACCCCTCCACTTT.

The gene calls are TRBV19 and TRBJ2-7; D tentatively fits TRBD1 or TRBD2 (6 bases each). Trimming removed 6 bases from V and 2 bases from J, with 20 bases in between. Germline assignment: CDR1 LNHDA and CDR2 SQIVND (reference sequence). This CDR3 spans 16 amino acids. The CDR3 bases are TGTGCCAGTAGCGTGAATGGGGGGCAGGCAACCTACGAGCAGTACTTC. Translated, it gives CASSVNGGQATYEQYF.

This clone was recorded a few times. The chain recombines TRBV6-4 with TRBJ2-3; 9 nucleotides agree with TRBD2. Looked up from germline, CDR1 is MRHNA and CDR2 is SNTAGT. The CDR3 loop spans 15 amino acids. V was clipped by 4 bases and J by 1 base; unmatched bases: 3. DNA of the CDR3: TGTGCCAGCAGTGGAGCGGGAGGAGGCACAGATACGCAGTATTTT. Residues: CASSGAGGGTDTQYF.

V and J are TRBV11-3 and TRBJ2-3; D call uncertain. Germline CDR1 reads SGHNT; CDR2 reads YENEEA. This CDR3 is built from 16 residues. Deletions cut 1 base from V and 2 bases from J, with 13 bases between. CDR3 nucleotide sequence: TGTGCCAGCAGCTTAGGAAACTACTACCACACAGATACGCAGTATTTT. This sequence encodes CASSLGNYYHTDTQYF.

DNA for the CDR3: TGTGCCAGCAGCGCCGGACAGGGTGGCTACACCTTC. Protein: CASSAGQGGYTF. The chain recombines TRBV7-9 with TRBJ1-2; TRBD1 aligns across 8 bases. This CDR3 region has 12 residues. After removal of 5 bases from V and 7 bases from J, the junction contained 3 bases not matched to a gene. Germline CDR1 SEHNR, CDR2 FQNEAQ (reference sequence).

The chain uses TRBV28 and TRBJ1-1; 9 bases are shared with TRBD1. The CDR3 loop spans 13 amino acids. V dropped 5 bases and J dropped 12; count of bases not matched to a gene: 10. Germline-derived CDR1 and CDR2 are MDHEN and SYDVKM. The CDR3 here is CASSPGDRATSFF. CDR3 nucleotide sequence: TGTGCCAGCAGTCCGGGGGACAGGGCCACGTCTTTCTTT. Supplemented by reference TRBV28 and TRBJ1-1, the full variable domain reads DVKVTQSSRYLVKRTGEKVFLECVQDMDHENMFWYRQDPGLGLRLIYFSYDVKMKEKGDIPEGYSVSREKKERFSLILESASTNQTSMYLCASSPGDRATSFFGQGTRLTVV.